The 13 T cell receptor beta chains below come from one sample, sequenced in a study of shared clonotypes between healthy human individuals. TCRdb keeps only in-frame clones here, not all; method: immunoSEQ multiplex PCR. The data show some 980,000 clones, with about three quarters seen just once and about 1.5% held by the top ten. The sequenced sample was memory CD4+ T cells sorted from blood. Subset meaning: CD45RA-negative fraction. These receptors were taken from a man aged 18 to 30 in good health.

V is TRBV6-1 and J is TRBJ2-7; no clear D. Trimming removed 2 bases from V and 2 bases from J, with 13 bases in between. Looked up from germline, CDR1 is MNHNS and CDR2 is SASEGT. This CDR3 is 15 amino acids long. The CDR3 bases are TGTGCCAGCAGTGAATATGGCAAAGGGCCCTACGAGCAGTACTTC. It specifies CASSEYGKGPYEQYF.

The V gene is TRBV5-8, the J gene TRBJ1-4; 7 nucleotides match TRBD1. J was trimmed by 6 bases and V by 6 bases; bases with no gene match: 5. The CDR3 length is 13 residues. The germline CDR1 and CDR2 sequences are SGHTS and YDEGEE. CDR3 sequence reads: CASTRQGHEKLFF. The CDR3 region has the DNA TGTGCCAGCACCCGACAGGGCCATGAAAAACTGTTTTTT.

The chain joins TRBV6-6 to TRBJ1-5; D perhaps matches TRBD1 (5 bases). The germline V gene has CDR1 MNHNY and CDR2 SVGAGI (reference sequence). The CDR3 totals 14 residues. Deletions cut 0 bases from V and 6 bases from J, with 9 bases between. The CDR3 is CASSYSGASQPQHF. For the CDR3, the DNA is TGTGCCAGCAGTTACTCTGGGGCTAGTCAGCCCCAGCATTTT.

This clone was seen a few times. The rearrangement joins TRBV18 to TRBJ1-5, with 8 bases lining up with TRBD1. Germline lookup yields CDR1 KGHSH and CDR2 LQKENI. This CDR3 has 15 amino acids. The trim removed 0 bases at V and 6 bases at J, leaving 4 bases unmatched. CDR3 nucleotides: TGTGCCAGCTCACCACCCGGACAGGGCGGTCAGCCCCAGCATTTT. As protein: CASSPPGQGGQPQHF.

V gene TRBV30 combines with J gene TRBJ2-7, with D possibly matching TRBD1 (5 bases). Deletions cut 0 bases from V and 3 bases from J, with 15 bases between. This CDR3 spans 15 amino acids. Germline V gene lookup returns CDR1 GTSNPN and CDR2 SVGIG (reference sequence). The DNA for the CDR3 is TGTGCCTGGAGTGTCGCACAGGCCCCTCTCTACGAGCAGTACTTC. Translation gives CAWSVAQAPLYEQYF.

Concerning this clone itself: The likely explanation is a read error, given a far larger clone one base away. The V call is TRBV18, the J call TRBJ2-2; 8 nucleotides align to TRBD1. The CDR3 consists of 15 residues. V lost 3 bases to trimming and J lost 1 base; unmatched junction nucleotides: 1. Germline-derived CDR1 and CDR2 are KGHSH and LQKENI. The CDR3 here is CASSPGQENTGELFF. CDR3 nucleotides: TGTGCCAGCTCACCGGGACAGGAGAACACCGGGGAGCTGTTTTTT.

V is TRBV5-1 and J is TRBJ2-7; 10 nucleotides match TRBD1. Germline V gives CDR1 SGHRS, CDR2 YFSETQ. This CDR3 has 15 residues. J lost 4 bases, V lost 4 bases, and 8 bases had no gene match. The CDR3 sequence: CASSPGTGEGYEQYF. The CDR3 nucleotides read TGCGCCAGCAGCCCAGGGACAGGGGAAGGATACGAGCAGTACTTC.

This chain joins TRBV18 and TRBJ2-7; weak D call: TRBD1 (6 bases). The CDR3 is 17 amino acids. V was trimmed by 1 base and J by 0 bases, leaving 16 bases between them. Germline CDR1 reads KGHSH; CDR2 reads LQKENI. The CDR3 DNA sequence: TGTGCCAGCTCACCACGCAGGGGTTTGGGACCCTCCTACGAGCAGTACTTC. This translates into CASSPRRGLGPSYEQYF.

There are many counts of this clone. The chain combines TRBV28 with TRBJ2-2; 8 nucleotides align to TRBD2. Germline assignment: CDR1 MDHEN and CDR2 SYDVKM. The CDR3 totals 16 residues. The ends lost 6 bases at V and 1 base at J; junction bases unmatched: 7. DNA of the CDR3: TGTGCCAGCAGCCTCCGTAGCGGGGTGAACACCGGGGAGCTGTTTTTT. Translation: CASSLRSGVNTGELFF.

CDR3 in amino acids: CASSPTGQFYEQYF. In DNA form, the CDR3 reads TGTGCCAGCAGCCCGACGGGACAGTTCTACGAGCAGTACTTC. V gene TRBV5-6 combines with J gene TRBJ2-7; 7 positions match TRBD1. Looked up from germline, CDR1 is SGHDT and CDR2 is YYEEEE. The CDR3 spans 14 residues. With 4 bases clipped from V and 3 bases from J, the junction kept 7 bases outside the gene matches.

This clone was found many times. CDR3 nucleotides: TGTGCCTGGAGTGGGACAGGGGCGAACACTGAAGCTTTCTTT. Amino acids: CAWSGTGANTEAFF. The genes are TRBV30 and TRBJ1-1; 9 bases map to TRBD1. This CDR3 is built from 14 residues. Trimming took 1 base from V and 1 from J; bases not matched to a gene: 1. The germline V gene encodes CDR1 GTSNPN and CDR2 SVGIG (reference sequence).

This chain joins TRBV28 and TRBJ1-5; 7 bases match TRBD1. The V and J ends lost 4 bases and 1 base, in that order; junction bases with no gene match: 4. This CDR3 contains 15 residues. Looked up from germline, CDR1 is MDHEN and CDR2 is SYDVKM. CDR3 in DNA: TGTGCCAGCAGTTCCCAGGGGGTAAGCAATCAGCCCCAGCATTTT. Its protein is CASSSQGVSNQPQHF.

V usage is TRBV2 and J usage is TRBJ1-3, with no clear D. V lost 0 bases to trimming and J lost 9 bases, with 9 bases between them. The CDR3 loop spans 13 amino acids. Germline V gene sequence: CDR1 SNHLY, CDR2 FYNNEI. The CDR3 loop reads CASSEAGKGTIYF. The CDR3 nucleotides read TGTGCCAGCAGTGAAGCGGGGAAGGGCACCATATATTTT.